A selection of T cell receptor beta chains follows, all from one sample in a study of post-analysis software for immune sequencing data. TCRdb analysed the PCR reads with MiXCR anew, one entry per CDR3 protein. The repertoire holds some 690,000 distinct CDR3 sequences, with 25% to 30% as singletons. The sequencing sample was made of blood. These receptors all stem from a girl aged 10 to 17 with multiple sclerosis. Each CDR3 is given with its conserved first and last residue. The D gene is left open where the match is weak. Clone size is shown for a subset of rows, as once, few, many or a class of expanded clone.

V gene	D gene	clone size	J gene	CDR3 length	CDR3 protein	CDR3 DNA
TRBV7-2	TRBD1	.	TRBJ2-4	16	CASSSDRVLAKNIQYF	TGTGCCAGCAGCTCAGACAGGGTTCTAGCCAAAAACATTCAGTACTTC
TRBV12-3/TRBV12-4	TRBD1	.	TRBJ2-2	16	CASSPGQGANTGELFF	TGTGCCAGCAGTCCTGGACAGGGGGCAAATACCGGGGAGCTGTTTTTT
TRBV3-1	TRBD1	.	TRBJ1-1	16	CASSQVAPGGSAEAFF	TGTGCCAGCAGCCAAGTCGCCCCAGGGGGCAGCGCTGAAGCTTTCTTT
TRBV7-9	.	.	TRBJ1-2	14	CASSLGGAANGYTF	TGTGCCAGCAGCTTAGGGGGCGCCGCCAATGGCTACACCTTC
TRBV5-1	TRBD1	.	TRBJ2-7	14	CASSGRTGGNEQYF	TGCGCCAGCAGCGGGAGGACAGGGGGAAACGAGCAGTACTTC
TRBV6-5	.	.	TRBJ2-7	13	CASSYRLDYEQYF	TGTGCCAGCAGTTACAGGCTAGACTACGAGCAGTACTTC
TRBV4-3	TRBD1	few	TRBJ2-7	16	CASSQSDREGSYEQYF	TGCGCCAGCAGCCAATCCGACAGGGAAGGATCCTACGAGCAGTACTTC
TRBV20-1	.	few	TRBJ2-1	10	CSAGGAAQFF	TGCAGTGCTGGGGGGGCCGCGCAGTTCTTC
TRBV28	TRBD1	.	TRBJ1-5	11	CASTGGQPQHF	TGTGCCAGTACAGGGGGCCAGCCCCAGCATTTT
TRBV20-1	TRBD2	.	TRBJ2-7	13	CSWGGEGHYEQYF	TGCAGCTGGGGGGGGGAGGGCCACTACGAGCAGTACTTC
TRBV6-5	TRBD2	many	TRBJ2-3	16	CASSPTGTKGTDTQYF	TGTGCCAGCAGTCCTACCGGGACTAAGGGCACAGATACGCAGTATTTT
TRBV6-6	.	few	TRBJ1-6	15	CASSTAQSYNSPLHF	TGTGCCAGCAGTACCGCCCAATCCTATAATTCACCCCTCCACTTT
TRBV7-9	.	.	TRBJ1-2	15	CASSLETGYAGGYTF	TGTGCCAGCAGCTTAGAAACCGGGTACGCGGGCGGCTACACCTTC
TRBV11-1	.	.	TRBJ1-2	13	CASSLSDSYGYTF	TGTGCCAGCAGCTTATCCGACAGCTATGGCTACACCTTC
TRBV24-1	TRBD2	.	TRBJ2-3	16	CATSDPGTSFADTQYF	TGTGCCACCAGTGATCCCGGGACTAGTTTCGCAGATACGCAGTATTTT
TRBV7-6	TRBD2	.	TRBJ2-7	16	CASSRESAGGPSEQYF	TGTGCCAGCAGCCGAGAATCGGCGGGAGGGCCATCCGAGCAGTACTTC
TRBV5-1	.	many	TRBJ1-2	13	CASSFGDGYGYTF	TGCGCCAGCAGCTTCGGGGACGGCTATGGCTACACCTTC
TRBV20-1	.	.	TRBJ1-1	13	CSASRTLNTEAFF	TGCAGTGCTAGCAGGACACTGAACACTGAAGCTTTCTTT
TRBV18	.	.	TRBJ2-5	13	CASSQTHGETQYF	TGTGCCAGCTCACAAACCCACGGGGAGACCCAGTACTTC
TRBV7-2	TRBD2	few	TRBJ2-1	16	CASSPPGLAVYNEQFF	TGTGCCAGCAGCCCCCCGGGACTAGCGGTTTACAATGAGCAGTTCTTC
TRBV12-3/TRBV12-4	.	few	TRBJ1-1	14	CASSWAKMNTEAFF	TGTGCCAGCAGTTGGGCAAAAATGAACACTGAAGCTTTCTTT
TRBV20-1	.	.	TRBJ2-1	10	CSATGYEQFF	TGCAGTGCTACGGGGTATGAGCAGTTCTTC
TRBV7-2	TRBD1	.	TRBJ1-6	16	CASSSYRGRLNSPLHF	TGTGCCAGCAGCTCGTACAGGGGGCGTCTGAATTCACCCCTCCACTTT
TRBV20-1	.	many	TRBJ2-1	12	CSATPSSLEQFF	TGCAGTGCGACTCCGTCAAGTCTGGAGCAGTTCTTC
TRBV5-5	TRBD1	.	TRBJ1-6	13	CASSGTDNSPLHF	TGTGCCAGCAGCGGGACAGATAATTCACCCCTCCACTTT
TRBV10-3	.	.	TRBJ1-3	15	CAISAFAGSGNTIYF	TGTGCCATCAGTGCGTTTGCTGGCTCTGGAAACACCATATATTTT
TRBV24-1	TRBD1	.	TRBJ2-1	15	CATSDLHRGDNEQFF	TGTGCCACCAGTGATTTGCACAGGGGGGACAATGAGCAGTTCTTC
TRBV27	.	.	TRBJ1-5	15	CASSLAKYSNQPQHF	TGTGCCAGCAGTTTAGCCAAATATAGCAATCAGCCCCAGCATTTT
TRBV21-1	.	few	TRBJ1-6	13	CASSHSYNSPLHF	TGTGCCAGCAGCCACTCCTATAATTCACCCCTCCACTTT
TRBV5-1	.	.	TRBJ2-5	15	CASSLALGDKETQYF	TGCGCCAGCAGCTTGGCCCTTGGGGACAAGGAGACCCAGTACTTC
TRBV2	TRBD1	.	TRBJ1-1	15	CASSDKGQGLTEAFF	TGTGCCAGCAGTGATAAGGGACAGGGTCTGACTGAAGCTTTCTTT
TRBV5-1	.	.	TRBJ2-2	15	CASSWGSGNTGELFF	TGCGCCAGCAGCTGGGGGTCGGGGAACACCGGGGAGCTGTTTTTT
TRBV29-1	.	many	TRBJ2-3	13	CSVEPPGADTQYF	TGCAGCGTTGAGCCCCCAGGGGCAGATACGCAGTATTTT
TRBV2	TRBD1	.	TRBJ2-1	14	CARRVDRERDEQFF	TGTGCCAGGAGGGTGGACAGGGAGAGGGATGAGCAGTTCTTC
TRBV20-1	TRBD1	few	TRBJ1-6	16	CSARDGTGTYNSPLHF	TGCAGTGCTAGAGATGGGACAGGGACCTATAATTCACCCCTCCACTTT
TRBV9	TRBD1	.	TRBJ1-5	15	CASSRTDREYQPQHF	TGTGCCAGCAGCCGAACCGACAGGGAGTATCAGCCCCAGCATTTT
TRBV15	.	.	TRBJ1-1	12	CATSAGYTEAFF	TGTGCCACCAGCGCAGGGTACACTGAAGCTTTCTTT
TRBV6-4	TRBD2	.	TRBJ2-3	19	CASNPAASGSAPSTDTQYF	TGTGCCAGCAACCCAGCCGCTAGCGGTTCCGCCCCTAGCACAGATACGCAGTATTTT
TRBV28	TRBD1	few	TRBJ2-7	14	CASSPTGVGPEQYF	TGTGCCAGCAGTCCGACAGGGGTAGGTCCCGAGCAGTACTTC
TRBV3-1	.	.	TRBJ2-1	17	CASSQDLVGGNYNEQFF	TGTGCCAGCAGCCAAGATCTCGTAGGCGGGAATTACAATGAGCAGTTCTTC
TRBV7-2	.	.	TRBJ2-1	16	CASSLRGRLVSNEQFF	TGTGCCAGCAGCTTAAGAGGGCGCCTTGTTTCTAATGAGCAGTTCTTC
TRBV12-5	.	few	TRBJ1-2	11	CASGDSEGYTF	TGTGCTAGTGGCGACTCGGAAGGCTACACCTTC
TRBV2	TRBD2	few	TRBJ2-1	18	CASSGLLAGETSYNEQFF	TGTGCCAGCAGTGGCCTGCTAGCGGGGGAAACTTCCTACAATGAGCAGTTCTTC
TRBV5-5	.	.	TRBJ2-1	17	CASSLFLPGHNNNEQFF	TGTGCCAGCAGCTTGTTTCTTCCTGGACACAACAACAATGAGCAGTTCTTC
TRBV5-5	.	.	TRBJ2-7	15	CASSLSRLLDYEQYF	TGTGCCAGCAGCTTGTCCCGGTTGCTGGACTACGAGCAGTACTTC
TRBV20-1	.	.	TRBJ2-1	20	CSARDGGGTSPRRTYNEQFF	TGCAGTGCTAGAGATGGCGGCGGGACTTCCCCTCGTAGAACCTACAATGAGCAGTTCTTC
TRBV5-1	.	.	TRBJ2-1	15	CASSLDPSSGNEQFF	TGCGCCAGCAGCTTGGACCCCTCCTCGGGCAATGAGCAGTTCTTC
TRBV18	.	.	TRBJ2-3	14	CASSPASSTDTQYF	TGTGCCAGCTCACCAGCCAGTAGCACAGATACGCAGTATTTT
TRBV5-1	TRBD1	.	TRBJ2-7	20	CASSPIPGQSTIVEWNEQYF	TGCGCCAGCAGCCCAATCCCGGGACAGTCGACGATCGTTGAGTGGAACGAGCAGTACTTC
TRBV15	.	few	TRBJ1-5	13	CATSRDGPPPQHF	TGTGCCACCAGCAGGGACGGCCCTCCGCCCCAGCATTTT
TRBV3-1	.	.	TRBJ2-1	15	CASSQDLRPYNEQFF	TGTGCCAGCAGCCAAGATCTGCGCCCCTACAATGAGCAGTTCTTC
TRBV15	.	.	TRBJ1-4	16	CATSRGPLGANEKLFF	TGTGCCACCAGCAGAGGCCCCCTGGGGGCAAATGAAAAACTGTTTTTT
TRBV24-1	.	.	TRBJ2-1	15	CATSDRATADNEQFF	TGTGCCACCAGTGATCGCGCTACAGCGGACAATGAGCAGTTCTTC
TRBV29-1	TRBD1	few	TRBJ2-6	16	CSVAGTGGLGANVLTF	TGCAGCGTTGCAGGGACAGGGGGCTTAGGGGCCAACGTCCTGACTTTC
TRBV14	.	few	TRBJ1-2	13	CASSTQGLYGYTF	TGTGCCAGCAGCACGCAAGGGCTCTATGGCTACACCTTC